This TCR beta chain is drawn from a study of siplizumab effects on memory and regulatory T cells. Study results and limitations: Naive T cells looked more diverse than memory cells and looked like major alloresponse contributors.

Trimming removed 6 bases from V and 4 bases from J, with 12 bases in between. The germline gives CDR1 MNHNS, CDR2 SASEGT. This CDR3 region has 13 residues. This clone was detected once. Its specificity is unknown. In each sample, some 10^5 TCR templates were assayed. TCRdb keeps only in-frame clones here, not all; method: immunoSEQ multiplex PCR. There are approximately 100,000 clones in the sample; 80% to 95% occur only once, and approximately 0.17% lies in the top ten. The rearrangement links TRBV6-1 to TRBJ1-2, with D perhaps TRBD1 (6 bases). Sequencing was performed on non-Treg CD4+ T cells sorted from blood. The sequence was collected from a human donor in good health. The CDR3 DNA is TGTGCCAGCAGGGACGGACAGCGCTATGGCTACACCTTC. The encoded protein is CASRDGQRYGYTF.